The entry below describes one TCR beta chain. Germline CDR1 reads LGHDT; CDR2 reads YNNKEL (reference sequence). V was pared by 7 bases and J by 4 bases, with 11 bases between. The CDR3 is 13 residues long. These data are taken from a study of blood T cell repertoires in COVID-19. TCRdb's table, derived via immunoSEQ multiplex PCR, lists solely in-frame clones and lacks some. The table lists over 200,000 clones, approximately 90% of them singletons. The chain joins TRBV3-1 (or the pseudogene TRBV3-2) to TRBJ1-3; D remains ambiguous. The clonotype comes from a man aged 30 to 39 who had recovered from COVID-19. Sequencing used PBMCs or T cells enriched from blood (not recorded which). CDR3 DNA: TGTGCCAGCACCGACGCGGGGGGAAACACCATATATTTT. Translation gives CASTDAGGNTIYF.